This T cell receptor (beta chain) was sequenced for a study of OX40 agonist ivuxolimab in advanced cancers. Across the whole study: Males comprised roughly four fifths of the group, whose mean age was approximately 60 years (range roughly 20 to 85).

Study-wide points: CD4+ and CD8+ blood T cells expanded clonally by week 6 at 0.1 to 3.0 mg/kg.

Note on this clone: What it binds is not known.

This CDR3 comprises 13 residues. The trim removed 4 bases at V and 4 bases at J, leaving 4 bases unmatched. Germline values: CDR1 SQVTM, CDR2 ANQGSEA. Profiled with immunoSEQ multiplex PCR; TCRdb holds only in-frame clones, not every one. The sample has 15,000 to 20,000 clones; 65% to 90% are singletons. Source: CD4+ or CD8+ T cells sorted from blood, taken in a trial of the OX40 agonist ivuxolimab. This TCR was sampled from an adult with an advanced solid tumor such as melanoma, head and neck, liver or kidney cancer. The V gene is TRBV29-1, the J gene TRBJ1-1; the match to TRBD1 covers 9 bases. CDR3 region: CSVGDRVSTEAFF. The CDR3 DNA reads as TGCAGCGTTGGGGACAGGGTATCCACTGAAGCTTTCTTT.